This is a list of T cell receptor beta chains from one sample in a study of cytomegalovirus exposure and HLA in healthy donors. Clones were read by immunoSEQ multiplex PCR, and TCRdb kept only the in-frame ones, dropping some. Of 150,000 to 180,000 clones in the sample, around 80% are singletons; the top ten hold approximately 5.6%. Sequenced sample: PBMCs. The receptors were sampled from a woman aged 40-49 years in good health and CMV-seropositive. Both conserved end residues are part of each CDR3. Each record gives: clone size, V gene, J gene, D gene, CDR3 DNA, CDR3 protein. D genes are given only for firm matches. Size values are once, few and many counts, or a class for expanded clones, and some rows have none.

clone size: .; V gene: TRBV30; J gene: TRBJ1-1; D gene: .; CDR3 DNA: TGTGCCTGCCCGGCACGGGGTAAAAACACTGAAGCTTTCTTT; CDR3 protein: CACPARGKNTEAFF
clone size: once; V gene: TRBV7-8; J gene: TRBJ2-1; D gene: TRBD2; CDR3 DNA: TGTGCCAGCAGCTTAGTTCCGGGAGGTTCTAATGAGCAGTTCTTC; CDR3 protein: CASSLVPGGSNEQFF
clone size: .; V gene: TRBV6-5; J gene: TRBJ1-5; D gene: .; CDR3 DNA: TGTGCCAGCAGTTACAGAGGGAGCAATCAGCCCCAGCATTTT; CDR3 protein: CASSYRGSNQPQHF
clone size: .; V gene: TRBV27; J gene: TRBJ1-1; D gene: .; CDR3 DNA: TGTGCCAGCAGTTTATCCCCACAGCGGTTCCGGGGAACTGAAGCTTTCTTT; CDR3 protein: CASSLSPQRFRGTEAFF
clone size: .; V gene: TRBV6-1; J gene: TRBJ2-3; D gene: .; CDR3 DNA: TGTGCCAGCAGTGAAGGGGCGGGCTCCACAGATACGCAGTATTTT; CDR3 protein: CASSEGAGSTDTQYF
clone size: .; V gene: TRBV15; J gene: TRBJ2-4; D gene: .; CDR3 DNA: TGTGCCACCAGCAGAGATAGTGGGGTGGGGACGTGGGGGCACAAAAACATTCAGTACTTC; CDR3 protein: CATSRDSGVGTWGHKNIQYF
clone size: .; V gene: TRBV30; J gene: TRBJ2-7; D gene: TRBD2; CDR3 DNA: TGTGCCTGGAGTGACGGGCGGGAGCGCGAGCAGTACTTC; CDR3 protein: CAWSDGREREQYF
clone size: .; V gene: TRBV27; J gene: TRBJ2-2; D gene: TRBD2; CDR3 DNA: TGTGCCAGCAGTCCGATAGCGGGACACACAAACACCGGGGAGCTGTTTTTT; CDR3 protein: CASSPIAGHTNTGELFF
clone size: .; V gene: TRBV23-1; J gene: TRBJ2-1; D gene: TRBD2; CDR3 DNA: TGCGCCAGCAGCCATTCAGTCCGAGCTAGCGGGAGCTACAATGAGCAGTTCTTC; CDR3 protein: CASSHSVRASGSYNEQFF
clone size: .; V gene: TRBV5-4; J gene: TRBJ2-3; D gene: .; CDR3 DNA: TGTGCCAGCAGCTTGAGCGGACGCACAGATACGCAGTATTTT; CDR3 protein: CASSLSGRTDTQYF
clone size: .; V gene: TRBV19; J gene: TRBJ2-3; D gene: .; CDR3 DNA: TGTGCCAGTAGTTCAGGGGGGCCTCAAGATACGCAGTATTTT; CDR3 protein: CASSSGGPQDTQYF
clone size: few; V gene: TRBV27; J gene: TRBJ2-7; D gene: .; CDR3 DNA: TGTGCCAGCAGTTATAGCGGTAGGGACCCCTACGAGCAGTACTTC; CDR3 protein: CASSYSGRDPYEQYF
clone size: many; V gene: TRBV6-1; J gene: TRBJ2-5; D gene: .; CDR3 DNA: TGTGCCACAGGGACTTTCCAAGAGACCCAGTACTTC; CDR3 protein: CATGTFQETQYF
clone size: .; V gene: TRBV5-1; J gene: TRBJ1-1; D gene: TRBD1; CDR3 DNA: TGCGCCAGCAGCTTGTGGACAGGGGGCACTGAAGCTTTCTTT; CDR3 protein: CASSLWTGGTEAFF
clone size: .; V gene: TRBV5-8; J gene: TRBJ2-1; D gene: TRBD2; CDR3 DNA: TGTGCCAGCAGCTTGGGACTAGCGGATGGCAATGAGCAGTTCTTC; CDR3 protein: CASSLGLADGNEQFF
clone size: few; V gene: TRBV6-5; J gene: TRBJ1-1; D gene: .; CDR3 DNA: TGTGCCAGCAGACCCGGCAGGGGGAACACTGAAGCTTTCTTT; CDR3 protein: CASRPGRGNTEAFF
clone size: .; V gene: TRBV28; J gene: TRBJ2-7; D gene: .; CDR3 DNA: TGTGCCAGCAGTTTAAGGGGGTGGGACTACGAGCAGTACTTC; CDR3 protein: CASSLRGWDYEQYF
clone size: .; V gene: TRBV5-4; J gene: TRBJ2-5; D gene: .; CDR3 DNA: TGTGCCAGCAGCTTGGGGGTGGGAGGAGAGACCCAGTACTTC; CDR3 protein: CASSLGVGGETQYF
clone size: .; V gene: TRBV11-1; J gene: TRBJ1-1; D gene: .; CDR3 DNA: TGTGCCAGCGAACCCTACGGGGTCGGCATCACTGAAGCTTTCTTT; CDR3 protein: CASEPYGVGITEAFF
clone size: .; V gene: TRBV18; J gene: TRBJ2-1; D gene: .; CDR3 DNA: TGTGCCAGCTCACCACCGTTTAGTAGCGGAGCAAGTAATGAGCAGTTCTTC; CDR3 protein: CASSPPFSSGASNEQFF
clone size: .; V gene: TRBV2; J gene: TRBJ2-1; D gene: .; CDR3 DNA: TGTGCCAGCAGCAGACTAGTAGCTGAGCAGTTCTTC; CDR3 protein: CASSRLVAEQFF
clone size: .; V gene: TRBV6-6; J gene: TRBJ1-1; D gene: TRBD1; CDR3 DNA: TGTGCCAGCACTGGGGACAGAGCAAACACTGAAGCTTTCTTT; CDR3 protein: CASTGDRANTEAFF
clone size: .; V gene: TRBV6-6; J gene: TRBJ2-5; D gene: TRBD1; CDR3 DNA: TGTGCCAGCAGCGTTCAGGGGGTTGAGACCCAGTACTTC; CDR3 protein: CASSVQGVETQYF
clone size: few; V gene: TRBV5-1; J gene: TRBJ2-7; D gene: .; CDR3 DNA: TGCGCCAGCAGCTTGGGGGGAGGAAGCTCCTACGAGCAGTACTTC; CDR3 protein: CASSLGGGSSYEQYF
clone size: .; V gene: TRBV5-1; J gene: TRBJ1-1; D gene: .; CDR3 DNA: TGCGCCAGCAGCTTGGTCCCAGACATGAACACTGAAGCTTTCTTT; CDR3 protein: CASSLVPDMNTEAFF
clone size: .; V gene: TRBV29-1; J gene: TRBJ2-7; D gene: TRBD1; CDR3 DNA: TGCAGCGTTTCCCAGGGGGCGTTTGTTAACGAGCAGTACTTC; CDR3 protein: CSVSQGAFVNEQYF
clone size: .; V gene: TRBV6-5; J gene: TRBJ1-6; D gene: .; CDR3 DNA: TGTGCCAGCAGTTACGGGACATATAATTCACCCCTCCACTTT; CDR3 protein: CASSYGTYNSPLHF
clone size: .; V gene: TRBV6-1; J gene: TRBJ2-1; D gene: TRBD2; CDR3 DNA: TGTGCCAGCAGAGCACTAGCGGGGGACTACAATGAGCAGTTCTTC; CDR3 protein: CASRALAGDYNEQFF
clone size: .; V gene: TRBV7-3; J gene: TRBJ1-2; D gene: TRBD1; CDR3 DNA: TGTGCCAGCAGCGATACCGGGACAGGGGCTCGCGGCTACACCTTC; CDR3 protein: CASSDTGTGARGYTF
clone size: .; V gene: TRBV27; J gene: TRBJ1-1; D gene: TRBD1; CDR3 DNA: TGTGCCAGCAGTTTAGGACAGGGAACAACTGAAGCTTTCTTT; CDR3 protein: CASSLGQGTTEAFF
clone size: .; V gene: TRBV2; J gene: TRBJ1-2; D gene: TRBD1; CDR3 DNA: TGTGCCAGCAGTCGGGACAGCGGAAATTATGGCTACACCTTC; CDR3 protein: CASSRDSGNYGYTF
clone size: .; V gene: TRBV28; J gene: TRBJ1-2; D gene: TRBD1; CDR3 DNA: TGTGCCAGCCGTGTATGGGGACAGGGGACGGGCGGCTACACCTTC; CDR3 protein: CASRVWGQGTGGYTF
clone size: .; V gene: TRBV7-2; J gene: TRBJ2-7; D gene: .; CDR3 DNA: TGTGCCAGCAGCCGAAGCGGCCTACCCTACGAGCAGTACTTC; CDR3 protein: CASSRSGLPYEQYF
clone size: .; V gene: TRBV19; J gene: TRBJ2-2; D gene: TRBD1; CDR3 DNA: TGTGCCAGTAGTATAGACGGACAGGTGAACACCGGGGAGCTGTTTTTT; CDR3 protein: CASSIDGQVNTGELFF
clone size: .; V gene: TRBV14; J gene: TRBJ2-1; D gene: TRBD1; CDR3 DNA: TGTGCCAGCAGCCAAGGAGGGGGCCGCCGACGTCCCTACAATGAGCAGTTCTTC; CDR3 protein: CASSQGGGRRRPYNEQFF
clone size: once; V gene: TRBV9; J gene: TRBJ2-1; D gene: TRBD2; CDR3 DNA: TGTGCCAGCAGCGTGGGAGGACTAGCAGGGTACAATGAGCAGTTCTTC; CDR3 protein: CASSVGGLAGYNEQFF
clone size: .; V gene: TRBV15; J gene: TRBJ2-3; D gene: TRBD2; CDR3 DNA: TGTGCCACCAGCAGTTCTCCGGGACTAAGTCGAGCAGATACGCAGTATTTT; CDR3 protein: CATSSSPGLSRADTQYF
clone size: .; V gene: TRBV11-2; J gene: TRBJ1-5; D gene: .; CDR3 DNA: TGTGCCAGCAGCTTACAGGGGAGAGGCAATCAGCCCCAGCATTTT; CDR3 protein: CASSLQGRGNQPQHF
clone size: few; V gene: TRBV6-5; J gene: TRBJ1-1; D gene: .; CDR3 DNA: TGTGCCAGCAGTTACTCGGTCCTAAACACTGAAGCTTTCTTT; CDR3 protein: CASSYSVLNTEAFF
clone size: .; V gene: TRBV30; J gene: TRBJ1-2; D gene: TRBD1; CDR3 DNA: TGTGCCTGGAGTGTAGGGGGACAGGGGTATGGCTACACCTTC; CDR3 protein: CAWSVGGQGYGYTF
clone size: .; V gene: TRBV10-2; J gene: TRBJ2-2; D gene: .; CDR3 DNA: TGCGCCACCAGGGAGGCGGAGACAGGGTACACCGGGGAGCTGTTTTTT; CDR3 protein: CATREAETGYTGELFF
clone size: .; V gene: TRBV27; J gene: TRBJ2-5; D gene: TRBD2; CDR3 DNA: TGTGCCAGCAGTTCTCCGCGACTAGCGGGGGTCCCAGGCTCCCAGTACTTC; CDR3 protein: CASSSPRLAGVPGSQYF
clone size: .; V gene: TRBV4-1; J gene: TRBJ1-4; D gene: TRBD1; CDR3 DNA: TGCGCCAGCAGCTCCTCGACAGGGGACATTGAAAAACTGTTTTTT; CDR3 protein: CASSSSTGDIEKLFF
clone size: .; V gene: TRBV5-1; J gene: TRBJ1-1; D gene: TRBD1; CDR3 DNA: TGCGCCAGCAGCCATACCCCGGGCACAGGGGACACTGAAGCTTTCTTT; CDR3 protein: CASSHTPGTGDTEAFF
clone size: .; V gene: TRBV5-1; J gene: TRBJ1-4; D gene: .; CDR3 DNA: TGCGCCAGCAGCTTGCCACAGGGAACAACTAATGAAAAACTGTTTTTT; CDR3 protein: CASSLPQGTTNEKLFF
clone size: .; V gene: TRBV30; J gene: TRBJ1-1; D gene: TRBD1; CDR3 DNA: TGTGCCTGGAGTGGCAGGGGGGACACTGAAGCTTTCTTT; CDR3 protein: CAWSGRGDTEAFF
clone size: .; V gene: TRBV7-3; J gene: TRBJ2-2; D gene: .; CDR3 DNA: TGTGCCAGCAGCTCACTACTAGGAACCGGGGAGCTGTTTTTT; CDR3 protein: CASSSLLGTGELFF
clone size: once; V gene: TRBV7-9; J gene: TRBJ1-1; D gene: TRBD1; CDR3 DNA: TGTGCCAGCAGCTTACGGGACAGGGTAACTACTGAAGCTTTCTTT; CDR3 protein: CASSLRDRVTTEAFF
clone size: .; V gene: TRBV19; J gene: TRBJ2-7; D gene: TRBD2; CDR3 DNA: TGTGCCAGTAGTATAAAGGGGCTAGCGGGAGGAGTGCACGAGCAGTACTTC; CDR3 protein: CASSIKGLAGGVHEQYF
clone size: .; V gene: TRBV27; J gene: TRBJ1-2; D gene: TRBD1; CDR3 DNA: TGTGCCAGCAGTTACGGACAGGGGGATCGCTACACCTTC; CDR3 protein: CASSYGQGDRYTF
clone size: .; V gene: TRBV15; J gene: TRBJ2-7; D gene: TRBD1; CDR3 DNA: TGTGCCACCAGCCGGACAGGGGTCAGTCGGGACGAGCAGTACTTC; CDR3 protein: CATSRTGVSRDEQYF
clone size: .; V gene: TRBV9; J gene: TRBJ2-3; D gene: .; CDR3 DNA: TGTGCCAGCAGCGTAGTCGACAGTACAGATACGCAGTATTTT; CDR3 protein: CASSVVDSTDTQYF